The 3 T cell receptor beta chains reported below all come from one sample, sequenced in a study of chemoradiotherapy in HPV16-positive cancers. Clones were read by immunoSEQ multiplex PCR, and TCRdb kept only the in-frame ones, dropping some. The data contain around 4,300 clones, about 90% of them singletons. The specimen was obtained from a patient who underwent chemoradiotherapy. The receptors here all came from a human donor with HPV-associated anogenital cancer.

The chain uses TRBV4-1 and TRBJ1-3; unclear D gene. The V and J ends lost 0 bases and 4 bases respectively, with 13 bases between them. The CDR3 has 16 amino acids. Germline V gene sequence: CDR1 MGHRA, CDR2 YSYEKL. The CDR3 sequence: CASSQDPEGSGNTIYF. In DNA, the CDR3 is TGCGCCAGCAGCCAAGATCCCGAGGGTTCCGGAAACACCATATATTTT.

V usage is TRBV9 and J usage is TRBJ2-1; a possible D gene is TRBD2 (7 bases). The CDR3 has 16 residues. V was pared by 5 bases and J by 6 bases, with 21 bases between. The germline gives CDR1 SGDLS, CDR2 YYNGEE. In DNA form, the CDR3 reads TGTGCCAGCAGTAGAGGGGGGGGCCCCCCTACCAATGAGCAGTTCTTC. It codes for CASSRGGGPPTNEQFF. Full variable domain (missing parts from reference TRBV9 and TRBJ2-1): DSGVTQTPKHLITATGQRVTLRCSPRSGDLSVYWYQQSLDQGLQFLIQYYNGEERAKGNILERFSAQQFPDLHSELNLSSLELGDSALYFCASSRGGGPPTNEQFFGPGTRLTVL.

The chain employs TRBV9 and TRBJ1-2; TRBD1 might be the D (6 bases). CDR1 SGDLS and CDR2 YYNGEE come from the germline V gene. Trimming pared 0 bases from V and 7 bases from J, leaving 19 bases between. The CDR3 is 16 residues long. The CDR3 DNA reads TGTGCCAGCAGCGTAGACCCCGGGGGCGGGCACCGTGGCTACACCTTC. This gives the protein CASSVDPGGGHRGYTF.